This TCR beta chain was sequenced during a study of graft-versus-host responses after intestinal transplantation. For the study at large: Each recipient received a multivisceral, liver-intestinal, or isolated intestinal graft.

Germline V gene lookup returns CDR1 ENHRY and CDR2 SYGVKD. The V end lost 6 bases, the J end lost 1 base, and 6 bases lay between the germline ends. The CDR3 runs 12 residues. Clones were read by immunoSEQ multiplex PCR, and TCRdb kept only the in-frame ones, dropping some. The data show around 93,000 clones, 75% to 95% seen once. Points from the study as a whole: Peak levels of circulating GvH clones tracked with early post-transplant HvG declines.

Concerning this clone itself: Antigen: not known.

The sequence came from a human donor who received an intestinal transplant. V and J are TRBV10-3 and TRBJ1-1; D remains unclear. The sample here was unstimulated CD8+ T cells sorted from spleen or lymph node cells, taken before intestinal transplant. CDR3 nucleotide sequence: TGTGCCATCAGATCGGGGAACACTGAAGCTTTCTTT. It yields the protein CAIRSGNTEAFF.